The clone carrying this T cell receptor (beta chain) was seen only a few times. Its antigen remains unknown. The length of the CDR3 is 14 residues. Germline V gene lookup returns CDR1 ENHRY and CDR2 SYGVKD. V lost 3 bases, J lost 9 bases, and 15 bases lay in between. Through a sample-barcoded 5' primer and a J-beta primer mix, a second PCR was run for about 6 to 12 cycles. Each cDNA molecule was tagged by a template-switch adaptor with 12 random nucleotides. MiXCR, applied by TCRdb to the 5' RACE reads, yields one record per CDR3 protein. This table has more than 450,000 distinct CDR3 sequences, roughly a quarter appearing once. This specimen belongs to a study of blood T cells in healthy people across ages. Study-wide results and caveats: The unsorted PBMCs prevented any conclusive comparison of naive versus antigen-experienced cells.

Another study also made use of these data, one on T cells of mothers and their children. That paper notes: Slightly, though not significantly, more overlap was seen in related than in unrelated mother-child pairs.

The chain uses TRBV10-3 and TRBJ1-5; D not resolved. The clonotype originates from a boy aged 2 to 10 in good health. The sequenced sample consisted of blood. The CDR3 region has the DNA TGTGCCATCAGTGAAATGGAAGTTAAAGGGCCCCAGCATTTT. It yields the protein CAISEMEVKGPQHF.